This T cell receptor beta chain was observed in a study of cytomegalovirus exposure and HLA in healthy donors. This clone has more than one count but fewer than ten. Antigen specificity is unknown. General study findings and limits: The authors later linked a missense DCLRE1C variant to TCR beta V- and J-gene trimming. Later analysis suggested most CMV-associated TCR beta chains were HLA-restricted. Analyses of presence and absence presupposed an approximately uniform sequencing depth across donors. Owing to their indistinguishability, certain V segments, notably TRBV6-2 and TRBV6-3, were excluded.

The PCR used 60 Vbeta and 13 Jbeta primers. This table comes from immunoSEQ multiplex PCR, and its TCRdb copy is limited to in-frame clones, with some not included. The profile shows tens of thousands of clones, roughly 86% of them singletons. The germline V gene encodes CDR1 MGHRA and CDR2 YSYEKL. The CDR3 length is 15 residues. Trimming cost V 0 bases and J 6 bases, with 12 bases left between them. The sequence was collected from a woman aged 18-29 years in good health and CMV-seropositive. The sample taken for sequencing was PBMCs. The chain joins TRBV4-1 to TRBJ2-1, with D maybe TRBD1 (5 bases). The CDR3 DNA reads TGCGCCAGCAGCCAAGATACAGGATTCCCCAATGAGCAGTTCTTC. Translation gives CASSQDTGFPNEQFF.